This T cell receptor (beta chain) was observed in a study of beta chain features in type 1 diabetes. Study-wide context: The patients were much like the healthy donors in age, gender and cell yields. Study outcomes and limitations: Insertions were fewer and deletions more numerous at VDJ junctions in type 1 diabetes patients. Researchers cautioned that cDNA sequencing could over-represent cells with high TCR expression.

Every bit of the isolated RNA underwent reverse transcription, so sequencing read expressed TCRB transcripts. Naive, central memory and regulatory T cell samples averaged around 3.3 million reads. Repertoires were generated with immunoSEQ multiplex PCR, while TCRdb's copy carries only in-frame clones and drops some. The data contain about 900,000 clones, about a sixth of them singletons. CDR1 SGHRS and CDR2 YFSETQ come from the germline V gene. The V end lost 4 bases, the J end lost 1 base, and 8 bases lay between the germline ends. The length of the CDR3 is 13 residues. As to this clone: Its antigen is not known.

The rearrangement joins TRBV5-1 to TRBJ2-5, with D hard to call. The receptor comes from a woman aged 18-29 years in good health. The specimen was naive CD4+ T cells from blood. CDR3 protein: CASSTFVQETQYF. For the CDR3, the DNA is TGCGCCAGCAGCACGTTCGTCCAAGAGACCCAGTACTTC.